The clone carrying this T cell receptor (beta chain) was observed a handful of times. Its antigen is unknown. These data belong to a study of T-cell reconstitution after alpha-beta-depleted transplantation in children. V lost 4 bases and J lost 13, with 8 bases in between. The CDR3 sequence is 10 residues long. Looked up from germline, CDR1 is SEHNR and CDR2 is FQNEAQ (reference sequence). As it was prepared, the TCRbeta library received unique molecular identifiers. TCRdb re-called the PCR reads with MiXCR, one entry per CDR3 protein. The sample yields fewer than 700,000 distinct CDR3 sequences, over 10% seen once. Overall study results and limits: Reportedly, only several hundred clones from non-depleted graft cells drove alpha-beta T-cell counts at about two months. Some patients owed their high day-60 TCRbeta diversity to surviving recipient T cells and thymic progenitors. Hyperexpanded clones declined; after one year, newly produced T cells mostly supplied diversity.

The J gene is TRBJ2-1, the V gene TRBV7-9, with D maybe TRBD2 (6 bases). The sequence derives from a male patient under 18 who had a stem cell transplant for acute myeloid leukemia, so the T cells may come from the graft donor. The sample here was PBMCs, mostly from graft donor cells, taken 360 days after TCRalphabeta/CD19-depleted stem cell transplant. CDR3 sequence: CASSSGLQFF. Written as DNA, the CDR3 is TGTGCCAGCAGCTCGGGACTTCAGTTCTTC.